Presented here are 13 T cell receptor beta chains from one specimen sequenced in a study of blood T cell repertoires in COVID-19. Method: immunoSEQ multiplex PCR; TCRdb's copy keeps in-frame clones and lacks some. The sample yields under 350,000 clones, about 82% seen once. The sequenced material came from peripheral blood. The receptors here all came from a human donor in a cohort sampled during active COVID-19.

The V and J genes are TRBV10-3 and TRBJ2-7; TRBD2 matches at 8 bases. Germline V gene data show CDR1 as ENHRY and CDR2 as SYGVKD. V lost 4 bases and J lost 6; bases outside the gene matches: 8. CDR3 length equals 14 residues. The CDR3 DNA follows: TGTGCCATCAGTGTCCAGGAGCGGGGGAGCGAGCAGTACTTC. It is translated as CAISVQERGSEQYF.

This clone was counted once. J is TRBJ1-2 and V is TRBV12-3 or TRBV12-4; TRBD1 aligns across 8 bases. The CDR3 has 13 amino acids. Unmatched junction bases numbered 13, after V lost 11 bases and J lost 8 bases. This chain's CDR3 is CALSSDRAYGYTF. As DNA, the CDR3 is TGTGCCCTAAGCTCGGACAGGGCGTACGGCTACACCTTC.

This sequence joins TRBV6-5 and TRBJ1-2; 9 bases match TRBD1. The CDR3 extends over 13 amino acids. Losses at the gene ends were 6 bases for V and 6 bases for J; bases not matched to a gene: 5. The germline CDR1 and CDR2 sequences are MNHEY and SVGAGI. DNA for the CDR3: TGTGCCAGCAGGAGGGACAGGGATCATGGCTACACCTTC. The encoded protein is CASRRDRDHGYTF.

The chain links TRBV19 to TRBJ2-3; D is undetermined. The V and J ends lost 1 base and 0 bases respectively, with 5 bases between them. The CDR3 spans 14 residues. Germline V gene data show CDR1 as LNHDA and CDR2 as SQIVND (reference sequence). CDR3: CASSIVRSTDTQYF. The CDR3 DNA is TGTGCCAGTAGTATAGTTCGGAGCACAGATACGCAGTATTTT.

The chain joins TRBV7-8 to TRBJ1-1; D is possibly TRBD1 (5 bases). V was pared by 0 bases and J by 0 bases, with 14 bases between. From germline, CDR1 is SGHVS and CDR2 FQNEAQ. CDR3 length: 17 amino acids. CDR3: CASSLALGGNMNTEAFF. CDR3 sequence (DNA): TGTGCCAGCAGCTTAGCGCTCGGGGGGAACATGAACACTGAAGCTTTCTTT.

The chain combines TRBV6-1 with TRBJ1-2; TRBD1 matches 8 bases. Germline lookup yields CDR1 MNHNS and CDR2 SASEGT. V lost 1 base to trimming and J lost 4 bases; unmatched junction nucleotides: 5. CDR3 length: 15 amino acids. Written as DNA, the CDR3 is TGTGCCAGCAGTGAAGAGGGACAGGCCTTCTATGGCTACACCTTC. Encoded protein: CASSEEGQAFYGYTF.

V gene TRBV10-2 combines with J gene TRBJ1-5; 7 bases map to TRBD1. The CDR3 loop spans 17 amino acids. After removal of 2 bases from V and 1 base from J, the junction contained 8 bases not matched to a gene. Germline V gene lookup returns CDR1 WSHSY and CDR2 SAAADI. The CDR3 DNA is TGCGCCAGCAGTGAGAACTCAGGGGGTGGGAGCAATCAGCCCCAGCATTTT. This sequence encodes CASSENSGGGSNQPQHF.

The CDR3 coding sequence is TGTGCCAGCAGCCAGGCAAATCAGCCCCAGCATTTT. Residues: CASSQANQPQHF. J is TRBJ1-5 and V is TRBV3-1 (or the pseudogene TRBV3-2); unclear D gene. The CDR3 totals 12 residues. Per the germline V gene, CDR1 is LGHDT and CDR2 is YNNKEL (reference sequence). With 3 bases removed from V and 4 bases from J, the gap between germline ends came to 4 bases.

This rearrangement joins TRBV7-9 to TRBJ2-7; TRBD1 matches at 10 bases. The germline gives CDR1 SEHNR, CDR2 FQNEAQ (reference sequence). The ends lost 5 bases at V and 3 bases at J; junction bases unmatched: 4. The CDR3 spans 14 residues. CDR3 nucleotide sequence: TGTGCCAGCAGCCCGGACAGGGGGAACTACGAGCAGTACTTC. Protein sequence: CASSPDRGNYEQYF. Complete variable domain (other parts from reference TRBV7-9 and TRBJ2-7): DTGVSQNPRHKITKRGQNVTFRCDPISEHNRLYWYRQTLGQGPEFLTYFQNEAQLEKSRLLSDRFSAERPKGSFSTLEIQRTEQGDSAMYLCASSPDRGNYEQYFGPGTRLTVT.

The chain has TRBV14 and TRBJ1-4; no clear D gene. The CDR3 runs to 15 residues. From germline, CDR1 is SGHDN and CDR2 FVKESK. With 4 bases removed from V and 3 bases from J, the gap between germline ends came to 12 bases. In nucleotides, the CDR3 is TGTGCCAGCAGCCGGAGCCACTCGTCTAATGAAAAACTGTTTTTT. Residues: CASSRSHSSNEKLFF.

This clone was observed a few times. The chain is built from TRBV6-5 and TRBJ1-5; TRBD1 aligns across 7 bases. The J segment lost 0 bases and the V segment lost 8 bases, leaving 7 bases of the junction unmatched. CDR3 length equals 15 residues. CDR1 is MNHEY, CDR2 SVGAGI, per germline. In DNA form, the CDR3 reads TGTGCCAGCTGGGACAGAACCTATAGCAATCAGCCCCAGCATTTT. Amino acid sequence: CASWDRTYSNQPQHF.

The rearrangement joins TRBV7-8 to TRBJ1-2; maybe TRBD1 (6 bases). The germline V gene encodes CDR1 SGHVS and CDR2 FQNEAQ. Trimming left V 6 bases short and J 5 bases short, with 13 bases between. The CDR3 is 13 amino acids. CDR3 in amino acids: CASSPDGQYGYTF. CDR3 nucleotide sequence: TGTGCCAGCAGTCCGGATGGACAGTATGGCTACACCTTC.

V is TRBV10-3 and J is TRBJ2-7, with a weak D call TRBD1 (5 bases). Trimming left V 0 bases short and J 5 bases short, with 14 bases between. This CDR3 contains 15 residues. The V gene's germline CDR1 is ENHRY and CDR2 SYGVKD. The CDR3 reads CAISESGQGRDEQYF. The CDR3 DNA sequence: TGTGCCATCAGTGAGTCGGGGCAGGGAAGGGACGAGCAGTACTTC.